This T cell receptor (beta chain) was recovered during a study of cytomegalovirus exposure and HLA in healthy donors. Whole-study results and caveats: Specificity for CMV antigens was confirmed in vitro for a few of the CMV-associated chains. Later analysis found that TCR beta chains associated with HLA were more clonally expanded than other, equally common chains. CMV serostatus alone was available as immune exposure information. Later analysis identified a missense DCLRE1C variant that was linked to TCR beta V- and J-gene trimming.

Germline lookup yields CDR1 SQVTM and CDR2 ANQGSEA. This CDR3 has 15 residues. J lost 3 bases, V lost 4 bases, and 7 bases had no gene match. Both 60 Vbeta primers and 13 Jbeta primers went into the PCR. Sequencing used immunoSEQ multiplex PCR; TCRdb keeps in-frame clones, though not all of them. The data show 190,000 or so clones, roughly four fifths seen once. Concerning this clone: Its antigen is not known.

The sequence came from a man in his fifties in good health and CMV-seronegative. Input material: PBMCs. This chain uses TRBV29-1 with TRBJ2-7; TRBD2 aligns across 12 bases. CDR3 nucleotide sequence: TGCAGCGTTGGGGATCTAGCGGGAGGGGTCTACGAGCAGTACTTC. Translated: CSVGDLAGGVYEQYF.